This note documents a single T cell receptor (beta chain) sequence. Its matching antigen is unknown. This CDR3 has 15 residues. The germline V gene has CDR1 SGHTA and CDR2 FQGNSA. Trimming left V 1 base short and J 7 bases short, with 17 bases between. This sample is part of a study of cytomegalovirus exposure and HLA in healthy donors. Overall study findings and caveats: Other equally common chains were less clonally expanded than HLA-associated TCR beta chains, a later analysis showed. Later analysis identified about 17,000 TCR beta sequences associated with HLA alleles, using a false discovery rate threshold of 0.05.

A multiplex PCR was run with 60 Vbeta primers and 13 Jbeta primers. Profiling relied on immunoSEQ multiplex PCR, and the TCRdb table lists in-frame clones only, not all of them. Found here are about 150,000 clones, approximately 73% of them singletons; the top ten hold under 2%. The receptor comes from a woman aged 18-29 years in good health and CMV-seronegative. Sequenced input: PBMCs. The V and J genes are TRBV7-2 and TRBJ2-7; TRBD2 is a possible D gene (5 bases). The CDR3 reads CASSLVASSIREQYF. DNA of the CDR3: TGTGCCAGCAGCTTAGTTGCTAGCTCGATTAGGGAGCAGTACTTC. The full variable domain, its missing parts supplied by reference TRBV7-2 and TRBJ2-7, is GAGVSQSPSNKVTEKGKDVELRCDPISGHTALYWYRQSLGQGLEFLIYFQGNSAPDKSGLPSDRFSAERTGGSVSTLTIQRTQQEDSAVYLCASSLVASSIREQYFGPGTRLTVT.